This T cell receptor beta chain originates from a study of PD-L1 blockade in urothelial cancer. At the level of the study: Atezolizumab at 1,200 mg intravenously every 3 weeks was started by patients at some point between 2014 and 2016. Blood yielded a median of 141,255 T cells per sample. The analyses of blood took place 3 weeks (second dose) and 6 weeks after treatment start.

Noted time point: pretreatment peripheral blood. Diagnoses among patients were locally advanced or metastatic urothelial carcinoma. Germline-derived CDR1 and CDR2 are SGHRS and YFSETQ. Trimming cost V 7 bases and J 0 bases, with 11 bases left between them. The CDR3 is 15 residues long. The table came from immunoSEQ multiplex PCR; TCRdb's copy has only in-frame clones and leaves some out. The table lists 90,000 or so clones, 89% of them singletons. This receptor was taken from an elderly woman with urothelial cancer. This rearrangement joins TRBV5-1 to TRBJ2-6; perhaps TRBD2 as D (6 bases). Material: PBMCs, obtained around atezolizumab (anti-PD-L1) treatment. The CDR3 DNA reads as TGCGCCAGCGGGGACTCCTTCTCTGGGGCCAACGTCCTGACTTTC. Its protein product is CASGDSFSGANVLTF. The full variable domain, its missing parts supplied by reference TRBV5-1 and TRBJ2-6, is KAGVTQTPRYLIKTRGQQVTLSCSPISGHRSVSWYQQTPGQGLQFLFEYFSETQRNKGNFPGRFSGRQFSNSRSEMNVSTLELGDSALYLCASGDSFSGANVLTFGAGSRLTVL.